A single sample is the source of the 13 T cell receptor beta chains below, sequenced in a study of cytomegalovirus exposure and HLA in healthy donors. With 60 Vbeta and 13 Jbeta primers, the PCR was carried out. Clones were sequenced by immunoSEQ multiplex PCR, and TCRdb holds only the in-frame ones, with some missing. This table has under 90,000 clones, more than 60% appearing once. The specimen sequenced was PBMCs. Every receptor here comes from a man aged 50 to 59 in good health and CMV-seropositive.

This chain joins TRBV9 and TRBJ2-7; 10 bases align to TRBD1. The V gene's germline CDR1 is SGDLS and CDR2 YYNGEE. This CDR3 has 15 amino acids. V shed 4 bases, J shed 4 bases, and the junction held 8 bases outside the gene matches. The CDR3 nucleotides are TGTGCCAGCAGCCCAGGGGGACAGGGGTTGTACGAGCAGTACTTC. The encoded protein is CASSPGGQGLYEQYF.

The chain uses TRBV7-6 and TRBJ1-4; the D gene is possibly TRBD1 (6 bases). This CDR3 is built from 15 residues. Germline lookup yields CDR1 SGHVS and CDR2 FNYEAQ. V was trimmed by 5 bases and J by 8 bases, leaving 18 bases between them. The chain's CDR3 is CASSPPGALREKLFF. DNA of the CDR3: TGTGCCAGCAGCCCCCCAGGGGCCCTCCGAGAAAAACTGTTTTTT.

The sample holds one count of this clone. Likely a read error: the CDR3 ends without its conserved phenylalanine or tryptophan. The chain employs TRBV7-8 and TRBJ1-2, with D possibly being TRBD1 (6 bases). V lost 5 bases and J 5 bases, leaving 15 bases between the germline ends. The length of the CDR3 is 14 residues. Per the germline V gene, CDR1 is SGHVS and CDR2 is FQNEAQ. The CDR3 reads CASSRPGDTYGYTL. Here the CDR3 DNA reads TGTGCCAGCAGCCGACCAGGGGATACATATGGCTACACCCTC.

V is TRBV28 and J is TRBJ1-5; a possible D gene is TRBD1 (5 bases). Germline-derived CDR1 and CDR2 are MDHEN and SYDVKM. The CDR3 sequence is 13 residues long. Deletions cut 8 bases from V and 4 bases from J, with 12 bases between. CDR3 protein: CASWTKPNQPQHF. CDR3 bases: TGTGCCAGCTGGACAAAACCAAATCAGCCCCAGCATTTT. Combining the CDR3 with reference TRBV28 and TRBJ1-5 gives the whole variable domain DVKVTQSSRYLVKRTGEKVFLECVQDMDHENMFWYRQDPGLGLRLIYFSYDVKMKEKGDIPEGYSVSREKKERFSLILESASTNQTSMYLCASWTKPNQPQHFGDGTRLSIL.

The V and J genes are TRBV14 and TRBJ2-5; a possible D gene is TRBD1 (6 bases). Judging by the DNA end, TRBJ2-7 fits better; the J call may be wrong. Germline assignment: CDR1 SGHDN and CDR2 FVKESK. The CDR3 spans 13 residues. CDR3 nucleotides: TGTGCCAGCAGCCAAGAAAACAGGGCCGAGCAGTACTTC. As protein: CASSQENRAEQYF.

The chain recombines TRBV6-5 with TRBJ2-5; tentatively, D is TRBD1 (6 bases). This CDR3 region has 13 residues. Germline V gene lookup returns CDR1 MNHEY and CDR2 SVGAGI. V was clipped by 5 bases and J by 5 bases, with 12 bases between them. The CDR3 loop is CASSRTVGETQYF. CDR3 nucleotides: TGTGCCAGCAGTCGGACAGTGGGGGAGACCCAGTACTTC.

The rearrangement links TRBV7-9 to TRBJ2-2; 8 positions match TRBD2. Per germline, CDR1 SEHNR and CDR2 FQNEAQ (reference sequence). The CDR3 is made up of 16 amino acids. The CDR3: CSVDNPGGTNTGELFF. CDR3 coding DNA: TGTTCCGTAGACAATCCGGGAGGGACGAACACCGGGGAGCTGTTTTTT.

The chain combines TRBV19 with TRBJ1-2; TRBD1 aligns across 12 bases. The V segment lost 6 bases and the J segment 2 bases; nucleotides outside the gene matches: 13. The CDR3 is made up of 18 amino acids. Germline values: CDR1 LNHDA, CDR2 SQIVND (reference sequence). The CDR3 region has the DNA TGTGCCAGTAGGAGGTCCGGGACAGGGGGCGCCGAAAACTATGGCTACACCTTC. Translation gives CASRRSGTGGAENYGYTF.

The chain's CDR3 is CASSSRLAGDYEQYF. The CDR3 bases are TGTGCCAGCAGTTCGAGACTAGCGGGAGATTACGAGCAGTACTTC. This chain joins TRBV27 and TRBJ2-5, with 12 bases identical to TRBD2. The better agreement between TRBJ2-7 and the DNA end casts doubt on the J call. Germline loops: CDR1 MNHEY, CDR2 SMNVEV (reference sequence). This CDR3 is built from 15 residues.

This chain uses TRBV14 with TRBJ2-2; D possibly corresponds to TRBD2 (5 bases). Between the trimmed V and J ends, which lost 1 base and 4 bases, there was a span of 13 bases. This CDR3 contains 16 residues. Germline CDR1 reads SGHDN; CDR2 reads FVKESK. The CDR3 nucleotides are TGTGCCAGCAGCCAAGGGTTGGGAGTTACCACCGGGGAGCTGTTTTTT. Amino acids: CASSQGLGVTTGELFF.

V gene TRBV10-3 combines with J gene TRBJ2-7; maybe TRBD1 (7 bases). This CDR3 is 15 amino acids long. The germline gives CDR1 ENHRY, CDR2 SYGVKD. V was shortened by 2 bases and J by 4 bases, with 15 bases between the two germline ends. The CDR3 nucleotides read TGTGCCATCAGTGAGCGAGGAGGGGGCGCGTACGAGCAGTACTTC. Residues: CAISERGGGAYEQYF.

V and J are TRBV7-9 and TRBJ2-1; TRBD2 matches 7 bases. Germline CDR1 is SEHNR and CDR2 is FQNEAQ (reference sequence). V was pared by 2 bases and J by 7 bases, with 17 bases of the junction left unmatched. The CDR3 loop spans 18 amino acids. CDR3 sequence: CASSLPFRMSGKWNEQFF. The CDR3, as DNA: TGTGCCAGCAGCTTACCCTTTCGGATGAGCGGGAAATGGAATGAGCAGTTCTTC.

J is TRBJ1-2 and V is TRBV9; 9 bases align to TRBD1. From germline, CDR1 is SGDLS and CDR2 YYNGEE. This CDR3 region has 15 residues. After removal of 3 bases from V and 4 bases from J, the junction contained 7 bases not matched to a gene. The CDR3 sequence is CASSEGQGPFYGYTF. The CDR3 DNA is TGTGCCAGCAGCGAGGGACAGGGTCCCTTCTATGGCTACACCTTC.